This T cell receptor beta chain was recorded in a study of cytomegalovirus exposure and HLA in healthy donors. Healthy donors of bone marrow made up the group. Study-wide results and limits: Researchers counted 164 TCR beta chains as cytomegalovirus-associated. Highly shared sequence variants in one cluster were likely a sequencing artifact.

PCR used 60 Vbeta primers and 13 Jbeta primers. The method was immunoSEQ multiplex PCR; TCRdb's version includes in-frame clones alone and lacks a portion of them. This table has 110,000 to 150,000 clones, 70% to 80% appearing once. Trimming pared 0 bases from V and 7 bases from J, leaving 12 bases between. CDR1 and CDR2 (germline): KGHSH, LQKENI. This CDR3 has 15 residues. A note on this clone: Its antigen is still unknown.

The source of this sequence is a woman aged 60-75 years in good health and CMV-seropositive. The J gene is TRBJ1-4, the V gene TRBV18; tentative D call: TRBD1 (6 bases). The sequencing sample was made of PBMCs. The CDR3 protein is CASSPPGGGGEKLFF. In nucleotides, the CDR3 is TGTGCCAGCTCACCACCGGGAGGGGGTGGTGAAAAACTGTTTTTT.